One sample yielded the 12 T cell receptor beta chains listed below, sequenced in a study of T-cell reconstitution after alpha-beta-depleted transplantation in children. Unique molecular identifiers were used to barcode this TCRbeta library. TCRdb reprocessed the PCR reads with MiXCR, giving one entry per CDR3 protein. The table lists a few hundred thousand distinct CDR3 sequences, around two fifths of them singletons. The material sequenced was PBMCs, taken before TCRalphabeta/CD19-depleted stem cell transplant. The receptors shown here come from a girl aged 2-15 years with aplastic anemia, due to receive a stem cell transplant.

The table lists this clonotype with a few counts. The V call is TRBV6-5, the J call TRBJ2-3; possible D gene TRBD1, 6 bases. The V end lost 1 base, the J end lost 0 bases, and 11 bases lay between the germline ends. The CDR3 is 16 residues long. Germline CDR1 MNHEY, CDR2 SVGAGI. The CDR3 loop is CASSYFVGASTDTQYF. In DNA, the CDR3 is TGTGCCAGCAGTTACTTCGTGGGGGCTAGCACAGATACGCAGTATTTT.

The chain recombines TRBV2 with TRBJ2-7, with 9 positions matching TRBD1. Germline CDR1 reads SNHLY; CDR2 reads FYNNEI. The CDR3 loop spans 14 amino acids. Unmatched junction bases numbered 5, after V lost 6 bases and J lost 2 bases. The CDR3 sequence: CASRPGTGTYEQYF. CDR3 nucleotides: TGTGCCAGCAGGCCCGGGACAGGGACCTACGAGCAGTACTTC.

In this sample, this clonotype turned up a few times. This chain links TRBV9 with TRBJ2-1, with a tentative D call TRBD2 (6 bases). Germline V CDR1 and CDR2: SGDLS, YYNGEE. The CDR3 loop spans 14 amino acids. V dropped 7 bases and J dropped 5 bases, with 16 bases sitting between them. Written as DNA, the CDR3 is TGTGCCAGCCCCTGGGACTCCAAACACAATGAGCAGTTCTTC. Protein: CASPWDSKHNEQFF.

The V and J genes are TRBV5-5 and TRBJ2-3; weak D call: TRBD1 (5 bases). The length of the CDR3 is 15 residues. Per germline, CDR1 SGHKS and CDR2 YYEKEE (reference sequence). The ends were cut back, 0 bases at V and 2 bases at J, with 10 bases in the middle. The CDR3 loop reads CASSLVGPDTDTQYF. The CDR3 nucleotides read TGTGCCAGCAGCTTGGTGGGGCCAGACACAGATACGCAGTATTTT. The full variable domain, rest sourced from reference TRBV5-5 and TRBJ2-3, is DAGVTQSPTHLIKTRGQQVTLRCSPISGHKSVSWYQQVLGQGPQFIFQYYEKEERGRGNFPDRFSARQFPNYSSELNVNALLLGDSALYLCASSLVGPDTDTQYFGPGTRLTVL.

This clonotype was found a few times. This chain connects TRBV15 to TRBJ2-1; no firm D call. This CDR3 has 12 residues. V dropped 0 bases and J dropped 10 bases, with 7 bases sitting between them. Germline values: CDR1 LNHNV, CDR2 YYDKDF (reference sequence). The CDR3 region is CATSRDWREQFF. CDR3 DNA sequence: TGTGCCACCAGCAGAGATTGGCGGGAGCAGTTCTTC.

This clonotype was detected a few times. The chain links TRBV6-2 or TRBV6-3 to TRBJ2-5; D is uncertain. V lost 7 bases and J 1 base, leaving 13 bases between the germline ends. This CDR3 comprises 14 residues. CDR1 MNHEY and CDR2 SVGEGT come from the germline V gene. CDR3 DNA: TGTGCCAGCACCTCACAATTCATCCAAGAGACCCAGTACTTC. This gives the protein CASTSQFIQETQYF.

Only a few counts were recorded for this clonotype. The genes are TRBV28 and TRBJ2-2; no reliable D call. From germline, CDR1 is MDHEN and CDR2 SYDVKM. The CDR3 is 15 amino acids. Trimming left V 6 bases short and J 3 bases short, with 14 bases between. The CDR3: CASSTFKGYTGELFF. CDR3 DNA: TGTGCCAGCAGCACTTTCAAAGGTTACACCGGGGAGCTGTTTTTT.

This sequence joins TRBV7-2 and TRBJ2-1; 12 bases line up with TRBD2. Germline CDR1 and CDR2: SGHTA and FQGNSA. This CDR3 spans 14 amino acids. The junction had 4 bases not matched to a gene; V was cut back by 4 bases and J by 9 bases. CDR3 sequence: CASSSTSGRFEQFF. CDR3 nucleotide sequence: TGTGCCAGCAGCTCGACTAGCGGGAGATTTGAGCAGTTCTTC. Full variable domain (remainder filled in from reference TRBV7-2 and TRBJ2-1): GAGVSQSPSNKVTEKGKDVELRCDPISGHTALYWYRQSLGQGLEFLIYFQGNSAPDKSGLPSDRFSAERTGGSVSTLTIQRTQQEDSAVYLCASSSTSGRFEQFFGPGTRLTVL.

The J gene is TRBJ2-5, the V gene TRBV3-1; D may be TRBD1 (6 bases). Germline CDR1 and CDR2: LGHDT and YNNKEL (reference sequence). Trimming removed 0 bases from V and 1 base from J, with 9 bases in between. The CDR3 has 15 residues. The CDR3 DNA sequence: TGTGCCAGCAGCCAAGACCACAGGGTCCAAGAGACCCAGTACTTC. This codes for CASSQDHRVQETQYF.

CDR3 DNA sequence: TGCAGTGCCCCGAGGCCCACAGAGAGCTCCTACGAGCAGTACTTC. Encoded protein: CSAPRPTESSYEQYF. The gene calls are TRBV20-1 and TRBJ2-7; D unclear. Trimming left V 6 bases short and J 0 bases short, with 18 bases between. CDR3 length: 15 amino acids. Looked up from germline, CDR1 is DFQATT and CDR2 is SNEGSKA (reference sequence).

The chain uses TRBV14 and TRBJ1-3, with 7 positions matching TRBD1. CDR1 SGHDN and CDR2 FVKESK come from the germline V gene. The CDR3 totals 14 residues. Trimming at V came to 6 bases and at J to 7 bases, leaving 9 bases not matched to a gene. Written as DNA, the CDR3 is TGTGCCAGCAGTCGCTACAGGGGACGCAACACCATATATTTT. Amino acid sequence: CASSRYRGRNTIYF.

This clonotype was seen at least ten times. V usage is TRBV5-1 and J usage is TRBJ1-2, with 9 bases that match TRBD1. CDR1 SGHRS and CDR2 YFSETQ come from the germline V gene. Unmatched junction bases numbered 4, after V lost 0 bases and J lost 7 bases. CDR3 length equals 14 residues. The CDR3 spells CASSLDRGLGGYTF. The CDR3 DNA follows: TGCGCCAGCAGCTTGGACAGGGGGCTTGGTGGCTACACCTTC.